Shown below are 30 T cell receptor beta chains from a single sample sequenced in a study of persistence of HIV-infected CD4 T cells. The libraries were made with immunoSEQ version 4 in survey mode. Clones were read by immunoSEQ multiplex PCR, and TCRdb kept only the in-frame ones, dropping some. The sample has tens of thousands of clones, approximately 78% seen once. Their antigen targets remain unknown. Overlapping HIV-1 Gag 15-mer peptides at approximately 0.91 ug per peptide per mL were used. Sorted nonresponding memory CD4+ T cells were CD40L-negative, CD69-negative, CD45RO-high. This sample comprised CD4+ T cells sorted from PBMCs after approximately 19-hour stimulation, obtained from a patient who received antiretroviral therapy. These TCRs come from an adult man with HIV who was CMV-seropositive.

The rearrangement links TRBV18 to TRBJ1-2; TRBD1 aligns across 7 bases. V lost 3 bases, J lost 4 bases, and 5 bases stayed unmatched. This CDR3 contains 14 residues. Germline V gene sequence: CDR1 KGHSH, CDR2 LQKENI. CDR3 region: CASSPGQEAYGYTF. For the CDR3, the DNA is TGTGCCAGCTCACCCGGACAGGAAGCCTATGGCTACACCTTC.

J is TRBJ1-4 and V is TRBV6-4, with D perhaps matching TRBD1 (6 bases). The CDR3 contains 16 residues. The V gene's germline CDR1 is MRHNA and CDR2 SNTAGT. Trimming left V 6 bases short and J 7 bases short, with 21 bases between. This chain's CDR3 is CASSLGSGGAGEKLFF. CDR3 DNA sequence: TGTGCCAGCAGCCTCGGTTCGGGGGGCGCCGGTGAAAAACTGTTTTTT.

This chain uses TRBV3-1 (or the pseudogene TRBV3-2) with TRBJ2-3; 8 positions match TRBD2. Germline V gene data show CDR1 as LGHDT and CDR2 as YNNKEL (reference sequence). The CDR3 covers 16 residues. The V and J ends lost 1 base and 4 bases, in that order; junction bases with no gene match: 7. CDR3 sequence (DNA): TGTGCCAGCAGCCAAGGCTCGCGGGGGGCCTCAGATACGCAGTATTTT. This encodes CASSQGSRGASDTQYF.

This clone was detected only a few times. The CDR3 is CASSLVDLQFF. For the CDR3, the DNA is TGTGCCAGCAGCTTAGTGGACTTACAGTTCTTC. V is TRBV7-8 and J is TRBJ2-1, with D possibly TRBD2 on 5 matching bases. Between the trimmed V and J ends, which lost 1 base and 13 bases, there was a span of 8 bases. Germline lookup yields CDR1 SGHVS and CDR2 FQNEAQ. The CDR3 runs to 11 residues.

This clone was detected a few times. CDR3 protein: CASSLTGVEKLFF. The CDR3 coding sequence is TGTGCCAGCAGCTTAACAGGGGTAGAAAAACTGTTTTTT. The rearrangement uses TRBV7-9 and TRBJ1-4; 7 bases align to TRBD1. Germline V lookup: CDR1 SEHNR, CDR2 FQNEAQ (reference sequence). CDR3 size: 13 residues. Unmatched junction bases numbered 2, after V lost 2 bases and J lost 8 bases.

The gene calls are TRBV14 and TRBJ2-7; tentative D call: TRBD2 (6 bases). The CDR3 runs to 15 residues. Germline assignment: CDR1 SGHDN and CDR2 FVKESK. The V end was cut by 4 bases, the J end by 2 bases, with 15 bases between. The CDR3 DNA reads as TGTGCCAGCAGCCCATTGGGTAGCGGTGCCTACGAGCAGTACTTC. This sequence encodes CASSPLGSGAYEQYF.

Notes on this clone: This same CDR3 is encoded by further DNA sequences in the sample. The J gene is TRBJ2-7, the V gene TRBV27; either TRBD1 or TRBD2 may fit D (5 bases each). Trimming stripped 2 bases from V and 2 bases from J, with 10 bases between. The CDR3 is made up of 14 amino acids. The germline CDR1 and CDR2 sequences are MNHEY and SMNVEV (reference sequence). The CDR3 DNA reads TGTGCCAGCAGTTTAAGGGACGGAACCTACGAGCAGTACTTC. Residues: CASSLRDGTYEQYF.

This clone has a handful of counts. The chain recombines TRBV5-4 with TRBJ2-5; D is ambiguous. This CDR3 is built from 12 residues. The germline CDR1 and CDR2 sequences are SGHNT and YYREEE (reference sequence). V lost 7 bases and J 5 bases, leaving 12 bases between the germline ends. CDR3 nucleotide sequence: TGTGCCAGCTCCGCCCTAGGGGAGACCCAGTACTTC. Its protein product is CASSALGETQYF.

This clone has more than one count but fewer than ten. One end of the junction varies from germline; a read error may be responsible. V usage is TRBV6-5 and J usage is TRBJ2-2; TRBD2 is a possible D gene (6 bases). Germline CDR1 reads MNHEY; CDR2 reads SVGAGI. This CDR3 is built from 14 residues. The CDR3 loop is CASTYARRAGELFF. DNA of the CDR3: TGTGCCAGCACTTACGCCAGGAGGGCCGGGGAGCTGTTTTTT.

The CDR3 coding sequence is TGTGCCAGCAGCCTGGGTGGGGAACCTTACAATGAGCAGTTCTTC. Translated: CASSLGGEPYNEQFF. V and J are TRBV7-9 and TRBJ2-1; unclear D gene. The V gene lost 5 bases and the J gene lost 4 bases, with 15 bases spanning the gap. In germline, CDR1 is SEHNR, CDR2 FQNEAQ (reference sequence). CDR3 length: 15 residues. Supplemented by reference TRBV7-9 and TRBJ2-1, the full variable domain reads DTGVSQNPRHKITKRGQNVTFRCDPISEHNRLYWYRQTLGQGPEFLTYFQNEAQLEKSRLLSDRFSAERPKGSFSTLEIQRTEQGDSAMYLCASSLGGEPYNEQFFGPGTRLTVL.

The rearrangement joins TRBV9 to TRBJ2-5; 12 bases fit TRBD2. Trimming cost V 4 bases and J 3 bases; bases outside gene matches: 4. Germline V gene lookup returns CDR1 SGDLS and CDR2 YYNGEE. The length of the CDR3 is 15 residues. CDR3 residues: CASSPRLAGEETQYF. The CDR3 DNA reads TGTGCCAGCAGCCCCCGACTAGCGGGAGAAGAGACCCAGTACTTC.

This clone appeared once. The rearrangement links TRBV18 to TRBJ2-7; TRBD1 might be the D (5 bases). V was trimmed by 3 bases and J by 6 bases, leaving 15 bases between them. Germline assignment: CDR1 KGHSH and CDR2 LQKENI. CDR3 length equals 14 residues. CDR3 in amino acids: CASSPPQGRSEQYF. The CDR3 DNA reads as TGTGCCAGCTCACCGCCTCAGGGAAGGAGCGAGCAGTACTTC. Supplemented by reference TRBV18 and TRBJ2-7, the full variable domain reads NAGVMQNPRHLVRRRGQEARLRCSPMKGHSHVYWYRQLPEEGLKFMVYLQKENIIDESGMPKERFSAEFPKEGPSILRIQQVVRGDSAAYFCASSPPQGRSEQYFGPGTRLTVT.

The chain combines TRBV6-5 with TRBJ1-3, with a weak D call TRBD1 (6 bases). Germline V lookup: CDR1 MNHEY, CDR2 SVGAGI. The CDR3 totals 14 residues. V was trimmed by 3 bases and J by 11 bases, leaving 17 bases between them. Here the CDR3 reads CASSYIAGDLSIYF. CDR3 DNA sequence: TGTGCCAGCAGTTATATCGCAGGGGATTTGTCCATATATTTT.

This rearrangement joins TRBV7-3 to TRBJ2-7; D remains ambiguous. The CDR3 sequence is 13 residues long. V lost 5 bases and J 2 bases, leaving 10 bases between the germline ends. The germline gives CDR1 SGHTA, CDR2 FQGTGA. CDR3: CASSNGPAYEQYF. For the CDR3, the DNA is TGTGCCAGCAGCAACGGACCAGCCTACGAGCAGTACTTC.

This clone has just a few counts. The CDR3 sequence: CASSPGGGGRHHTEAFF. DNA for the CDR3: TGTGCCAGCAGCCCAGGGGGTGGGGGACGGCACCACACTGAAGCTTTCTTT. The J gene is TRBJ1-1, the V gene TRBV7-2; 7 bases map to TRBD1. The CDR3 extends over 17 amino acids. The germline CDR1 and CDR2 sequences are SGHTA and FQGNSA. After removal of 5 bases from V and 3 bases from J, the junction contained 15 bases not matched to a gene.

The count of this clone is one. The gene calls are TRBV5-5 and TRBJ2-7; no clear D gene. The ends were cut back, 4 bases at V and 0 bases at J, with 8 bases in the middle. Looked up from germline, CDR1 is SGHKS and CDR2 is YYEKEE (reference sequence). The CDR3 covers 13 residues. The CDR3 DNA sequence: TGTGCCAGCAGCACGGCCCACTCCTACGAGCAGTACTTC. It encodes CASSTAHSYEQYF. The full variable domain, in which reference TRBV5-5 and TRBJ2-7 provide the parts outside the CDR3, is DAGVTQSPTHLIKTRGQQVTLRCSPISGHKSVSWYQQVLGQGPQFIFQYYEKEERGRGNFPDRFSARQFPNYSSELNVNALLLGDSALYLCASSTAHSYEQYFGPGTRLTVT.

This chain connects TRBV6-5 to TRBJ1-1; D call uncertain. CDR1 is MNHEY and CDR2 is SVGAGI in the germline V gene. Trimming removed 6 bases at V and 0 bases at J, with 8 bases between. The CDR3 spans 13 residues. CDR3 region: CASRTTLNTEAFF. CDR3 sequence (DNA): TGTGCCAGCAGGACCACTCTGAACACTGAAGCTTTCTTT.

CDR3 nucleotides: TGTGCCTGGAGTGCAACAGGAAACGGGGTCTATGGCTACACCTTC. This translates into CAWSATGNGVYGYTF. J is TRBJ1-2 and V is TRBV30, with D tentatively TRBD1 (5 bases). Trimming removed 1 base at V and 4 bases at J, with 16 bases between. This CDR3 has 15 amino acids. From germline, CDR1 is GTSNPN and CDR2 SVGIG (reference sequence).

This chain links TRBV7-8 with TRBJ2-5; D uncertain. The germline CDR1 and CDR2 sequences are SGHVS and FQNEAQ. This CDR3 region has 12 residues. V was cut by 5 bases and J by 5 bases, with 9 bases left in between. CDR3 coding DNA: TGTGCCAGCAGCCCGGGTAGGGAGACCCAGTACTTC. Translation gives CASSPGRETQYF.

The chain recombines TRBV7-6 with TRBJ2-7, with D perhaps matching TRBD1 (6 bases). Germline values: CDR1 SGHVS, CDR2 FNYEAQ. Trimming removed 1 base from V and 0 bases from J, with 13 bases in between. The CDR3 has 16 residues. The CDR3 DNA sequence: TGTGCCAGCAGCTTAGATGCAGGGGCTAGCTCCTACGAGCAGTACTTC. Residues: CASSLDAGASSYEQYF.

This chain joins TRBV27 and TRBJ2-5; the match to TRBD2 covers 8 bases. The trim removed 5 bases at V and 3 bases at J, leaving 8 bases unmatched. CDR1 is MNHEY and CDR2 is SMNVEV in the germline V gene (reference sequence). The CDR3 length is 15 residues. DNA of the CDR3: TGTGCCAGCAGTAAGGCGGGAGGCTGGGAAGAGACCCAGTACTTC. Translation gives CASSKAGGWEETQYF.

The chain is built from TRBV14 and TRBJ2-7, with D possibly matching TRBD2 (6 bases). The CDR3 sequence is 16 residues long. Per the germline V gene, CDR1 is SGHDN and CDR2 is FVKESK. Trimming stripped 4 bases from V and 2 bases from J, with 18 bases between. The CDR3 bases are TGTGCCAGCAGCCTTTCTGGAGGGCAGGGTACCTACGAGCAGTACTTC. Translated, it gives CASSLSGGQGTYEQYF.

The gene calls are TRBV19 and TRBJ1-2; D may be TRBD1 (5 bases). Per the germline V gene, CDR1 is LNHDA and CDR2 is SQIVND (reference sequence). The CDR3 contains 11 residues. The germline V and J ends were trimmed by 9 bases and 7 bases, with 12 bases remaining between them. The CDR3 is CASAGRPGYTF. DNA of the CDR3: TGTGCCAGCGCAGGGAGGCCTGGCTACACCTTC. Filled out from reference TRBV19 and TRBJ1-2, the complete variable domain reads DGGITQSPKYLFRKEGQNVTLSCEQNLNHDAMYWYRQDPGQGLRLIYYSQIVNDFQKGDIAEGYSVSREKKESFPLTVTSAQKNPTAFYLCASAGRPGYTFGSGTRLTVV.

This chain uses TRBV6-1 with TRBJ1-1; D not certain. The length of the CDR3 is 13 residues. The germline V gene has CDR1 MNHNS and CDR2 SASEGT. Trimming cost V 1 base and J 0 bases, with 3 bases left between them. The CDR3 region is CASSEEMNTEAFF. In DNA form, the CDR3 reads TGTGCCAGCAGTGAAGAGATGAACACTGAAGCTTTCTTT.

V is TRBV13 and J is TRBJ1-1; TRBD1 might be the D (5 bases). The CDR3 runs to 16 residues. V was clipped by 1 base and J by 10 bases, with 22 bases between them. Germline V gives CDR1 PRHDT, CDR2 FYEKMQ (reference sequence). The CDR3 loop reads CASSLEGTGGRNSAFF. The CDR3 DNA follows: TGTGCCAGCAGCTTAGAGGGAACGGGGGGGAGGAATTCAGCTTTCTTT.

V and J are TRBV29-1 and TRBJ2-3, with TRBD1 identical over 11 bases. CDR3 length: 14 amino acids. Germline CDR1 is SQVTM and CDR2 is ANQGSEA. Trimming at V came to 6 bases and at J to 3 bases, leaving 5 bases not matched to a gene. The CDR3 DNA reads as TGCAGCGTGACCGGGACAGGGGGAACAGATACGCAGTATTTT. It is translated as CSVTGTGGTDTQYF.

A word on this clone: One end of the junction fails to match germline, which may point to a read error. The chain joins TRBV6-5 to TRBJ1-2, with TRBD1 matching over 8 bases. The V gene's germline CDR1 is MNHEY and CDR2 SVGAGI. This CDR3 region has 16 residues. CDR3 DNA: TGTGCCAGCAGTTTACAAATCTCCGGGACAGGCTATGGCTACACCTTT. Amino acids: CASSLQISGTGYGYTF.

The rearrangement links TRBV27 to TRBJ1-3, with D tentatively TRBD1 (5 bases). CDR1 MNHEY and CDR2 SMNVEV come from the germline V gene (reference sequence). The CDR3 extends over 16 amino acids. V was cut by 2 bases and J by 4 bases, with 15 bases left in between. The CDR3 region is CASSLGSLGTGNTIYF. The CDR3 DNA follows: TGTGCCAGCAGTTTAGGTTCGTTAGGGACCGGAAACACCATATATTTT.

As DNA, the CDR3 is TGCGCCAGCAGCCAAGACCCGGGAGGGCATCAGCCCCAGCATTTT. Encoded protein: CASSQDPGGHQPQHF. The rearrangement uses TRBV4-1 and TRBJ1-5, with D hard to call. The CDR3 has 15 residues. From germline, CDR1 is MGHRA and CDR2 YSYEKL. Trimming took off 0 bases at V and 5 bases at J, with 11 bases between the two ends.

The rearrangement links TRBV6-6 to TRBJ1-5, with a tentative D call TRBD1 (5 bases). The germline V gene has CDR1 MNHNY and CDR2 SVGAGI (reference sequence). The V end lost 5 bases, the J end lost 14 bases, and 16 bases lay between the germline ends. CDR3 length equals 12 residues. The chain's CDR3 is CASSDTSWGEHF. Here the CDR3 DNA reads TGTGCCAGCAGTGACACATCATGGGGGGAGCATTTT.